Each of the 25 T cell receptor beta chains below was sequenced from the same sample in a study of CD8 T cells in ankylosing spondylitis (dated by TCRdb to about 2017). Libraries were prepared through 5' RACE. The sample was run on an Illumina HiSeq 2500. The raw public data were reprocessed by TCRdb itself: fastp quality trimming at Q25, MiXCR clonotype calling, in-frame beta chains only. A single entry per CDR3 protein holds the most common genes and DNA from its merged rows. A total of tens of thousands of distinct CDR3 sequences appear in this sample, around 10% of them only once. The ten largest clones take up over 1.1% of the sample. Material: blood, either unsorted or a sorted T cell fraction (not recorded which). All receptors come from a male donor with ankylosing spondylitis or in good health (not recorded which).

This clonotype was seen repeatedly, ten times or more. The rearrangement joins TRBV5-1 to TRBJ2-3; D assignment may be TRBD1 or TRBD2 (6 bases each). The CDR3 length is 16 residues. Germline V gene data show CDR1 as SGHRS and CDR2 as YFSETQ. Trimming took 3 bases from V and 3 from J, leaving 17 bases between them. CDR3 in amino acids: CASSSGLGGRTDTQYF. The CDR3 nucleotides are TGCGCCAGCAGCTCTGGCCTCGGGGGCCGGACAGATACGCAGTATTTT.

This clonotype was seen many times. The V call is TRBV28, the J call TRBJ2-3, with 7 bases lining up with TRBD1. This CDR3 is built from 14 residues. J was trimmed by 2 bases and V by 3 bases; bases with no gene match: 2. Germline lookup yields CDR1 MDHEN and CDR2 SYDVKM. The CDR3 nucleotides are TGTGCCAGCAGTTTTAGGGGGCCCACAGATACGCAGTATTTT. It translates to CASSFRGPTDTQYF. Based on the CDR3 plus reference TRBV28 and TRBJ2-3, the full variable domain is DVKVTQSSRYLVKRTGEKVFLECVQDMDHENMFWYRQDPGLGLRLIYFSYDVKMKEKGDIPEGYSVSREKKERFSLILESASTNQTSMYLCASSFRGPTDTQYFGPGTRLTVL.

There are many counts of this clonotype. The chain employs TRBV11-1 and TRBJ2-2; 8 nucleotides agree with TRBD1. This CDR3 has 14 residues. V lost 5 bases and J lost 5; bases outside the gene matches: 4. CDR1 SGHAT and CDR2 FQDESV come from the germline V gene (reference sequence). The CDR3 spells CASSRQGITGELFF. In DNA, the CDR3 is TGTGCCAGCAGCAGACAGGGGATTACCGGGGAGCTGTTTTTT.

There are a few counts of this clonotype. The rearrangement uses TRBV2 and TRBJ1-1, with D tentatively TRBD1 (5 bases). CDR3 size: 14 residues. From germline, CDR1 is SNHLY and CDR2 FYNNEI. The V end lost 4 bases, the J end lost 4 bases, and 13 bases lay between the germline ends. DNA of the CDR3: TGTGCCAGCAGTGGCACTATTCAGGGCACTGAAGCTTTCTTT. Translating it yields CASSGTIQGTEAFF.

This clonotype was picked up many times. CDR3 bases: TGCAGCGTTACATACGGACAGGGGGCGTATGGCTACACCTTC. It yields the protein CSVTYGQGAYGYTF. This rearrangement joins TRBV29-1 to TRBJ1-2; 11 bases align to TRBD1. V shed 5 bases and J 5 bases; nucleotides not matched to a gene: 7. The V gene's germline CDR1 is SQVTM and CDR2 ANQGSEA. The CDR3 has 14 residues.

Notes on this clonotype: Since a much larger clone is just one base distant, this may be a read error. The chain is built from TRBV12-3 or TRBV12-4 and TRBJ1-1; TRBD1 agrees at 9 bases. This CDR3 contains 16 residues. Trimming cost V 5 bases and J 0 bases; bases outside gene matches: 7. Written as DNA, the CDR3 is TGTGCCAGCAGTCCTACAGGGGGCGCGGTGAACACTGAAGCTTTCTTT. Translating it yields CASSPTGGAVNTEAFF.

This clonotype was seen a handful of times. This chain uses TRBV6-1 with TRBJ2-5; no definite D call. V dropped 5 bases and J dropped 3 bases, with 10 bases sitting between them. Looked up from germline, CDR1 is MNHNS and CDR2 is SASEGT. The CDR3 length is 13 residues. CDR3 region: CASSLAGKETQYF. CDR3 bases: TGTGCCAGCAGTCTCGCTGGCAAAGAGACCCAGTACTTC.

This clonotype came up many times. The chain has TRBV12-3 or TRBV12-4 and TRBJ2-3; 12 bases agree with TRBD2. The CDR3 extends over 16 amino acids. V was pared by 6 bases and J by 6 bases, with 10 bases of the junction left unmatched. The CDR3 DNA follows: TGTGCCAGCAGCTACGAGTTGACTAGCGGGGGCGATACGCAGTATTTT. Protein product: CASSYELTSGGDTQYF.

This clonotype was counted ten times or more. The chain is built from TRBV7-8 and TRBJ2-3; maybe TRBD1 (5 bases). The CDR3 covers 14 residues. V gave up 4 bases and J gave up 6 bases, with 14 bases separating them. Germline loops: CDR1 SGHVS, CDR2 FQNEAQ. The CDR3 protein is CASSSLRQRDTQYF. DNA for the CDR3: TGTGCCAGCAGCTCCCTCCGACAGCGCGATACGCAGTATTTT.

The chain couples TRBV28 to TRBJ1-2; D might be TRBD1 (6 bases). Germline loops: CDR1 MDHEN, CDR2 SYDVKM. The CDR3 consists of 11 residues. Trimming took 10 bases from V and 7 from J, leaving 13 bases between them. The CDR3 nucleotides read TGTGCCATTGGACAGTTCCGTGGCTACACCTTC. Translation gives CAIGQFRGYTF.

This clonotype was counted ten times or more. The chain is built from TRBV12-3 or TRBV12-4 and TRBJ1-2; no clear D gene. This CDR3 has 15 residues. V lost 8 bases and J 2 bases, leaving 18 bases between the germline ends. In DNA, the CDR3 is TGTGCCAGCTACGAGACGAACCAACCCAACTATGGCTACACCTTC. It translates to CASYETNQPNYGYTF.

For the CDR3, the DNA is TGTGCCAGCACCCCCTCGGACAGCCAAGAGACCCAGTACTTC. It translates to CASTPSDSQETQYF. The chain carries TRBV7-2 and TRBJ2-5; D may be TRBD1 (6 bases). The length of the CDR3 is 14 residues. Trimming left V 7 bases short and J 1 base short, with 13 bases between. Germline assignment: CDR1 SGHTA and CDR2 FQGNSA.

CDR3 sequence reads: CASIELRSEAFF. DNA of the CDR3: TGTGCCAGCATAGAACTTCGGTCTGAAGCTTTCTTT. The chain links TRBV21-1 to TRBJ1-1. TRBV21-1 is deemed a pseudogene. CDR3 length: 12 amino acids.

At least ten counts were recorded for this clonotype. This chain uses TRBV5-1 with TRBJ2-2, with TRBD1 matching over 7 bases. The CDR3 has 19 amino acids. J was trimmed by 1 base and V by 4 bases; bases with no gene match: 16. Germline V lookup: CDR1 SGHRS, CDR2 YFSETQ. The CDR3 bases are TGCGCCAGCAGCCACGGTCAAGGGGGCGATTTAATGAACACCGGGGAGCTGTTTTTT. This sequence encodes CASSHGQGGDLMNTGELFF.

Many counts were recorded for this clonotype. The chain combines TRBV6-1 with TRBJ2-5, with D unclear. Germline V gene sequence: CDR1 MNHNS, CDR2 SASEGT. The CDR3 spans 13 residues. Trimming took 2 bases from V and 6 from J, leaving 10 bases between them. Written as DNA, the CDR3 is TGTGCCAGCAGTGAACAGGCAATGAAGACCCAGTACTTC. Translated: CASSEQAMKTQYF.

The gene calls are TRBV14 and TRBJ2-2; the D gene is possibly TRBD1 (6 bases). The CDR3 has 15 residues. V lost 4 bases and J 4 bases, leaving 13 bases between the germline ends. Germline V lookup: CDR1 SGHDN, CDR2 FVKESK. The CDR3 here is CASSLYRVGTGELFF. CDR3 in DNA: TGTGCCAGCAGCCTTTACAGGGTTGGCACCGGGGAGCTGTTTTTT.

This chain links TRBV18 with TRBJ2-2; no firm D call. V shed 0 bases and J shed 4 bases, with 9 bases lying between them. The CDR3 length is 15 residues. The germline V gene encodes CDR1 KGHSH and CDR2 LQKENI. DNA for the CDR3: TGTGCCAGCTCACCACCAAATCGCGGCACCGGGGAGCTGTTTTTT. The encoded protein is CASSPPNRGTGELFF.

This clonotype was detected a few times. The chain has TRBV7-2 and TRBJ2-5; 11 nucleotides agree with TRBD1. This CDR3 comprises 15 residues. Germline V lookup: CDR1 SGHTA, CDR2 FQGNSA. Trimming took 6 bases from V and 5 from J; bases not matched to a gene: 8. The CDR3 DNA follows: TGTGCCAGCAGTTTGCCCGGGACAGGGGGTGAGACCCAGTACTTC. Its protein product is CASSLPGTGGETQYF.

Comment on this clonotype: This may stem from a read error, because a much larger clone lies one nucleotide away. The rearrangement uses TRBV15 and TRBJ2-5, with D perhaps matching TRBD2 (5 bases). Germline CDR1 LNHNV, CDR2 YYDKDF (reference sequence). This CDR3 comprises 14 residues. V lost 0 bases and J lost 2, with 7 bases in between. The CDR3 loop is CATSRDREQETQYF. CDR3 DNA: TGTGCCACCAGCAGAGATCGGGAACAAGAGACCCAGTACTTC.

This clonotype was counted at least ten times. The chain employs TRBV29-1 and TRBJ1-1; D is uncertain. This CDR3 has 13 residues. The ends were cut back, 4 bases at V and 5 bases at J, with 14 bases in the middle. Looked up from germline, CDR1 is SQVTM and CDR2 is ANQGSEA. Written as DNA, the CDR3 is TGCAGCGTTGGGGAACCCCTCCGGACTGAAGCTTTCTTT. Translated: CSVGEPLRTEAFF. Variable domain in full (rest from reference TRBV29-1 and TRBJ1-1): SAVISQKPSRDICQRGTSLTIQCQVDSQVTMMFWYRQQPGQSLTLIATANQGSEATYESGFVIDKFPISRPNLTFSTLTVSNMSPEDSSIYLCSVGEPLRTEAFFGQGTRLTVV.

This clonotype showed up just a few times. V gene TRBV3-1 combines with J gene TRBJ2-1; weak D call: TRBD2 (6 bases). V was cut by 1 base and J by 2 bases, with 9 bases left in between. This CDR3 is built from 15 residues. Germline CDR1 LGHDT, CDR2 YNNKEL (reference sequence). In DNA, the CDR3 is TGTGCCAGCAGCCAAGGATCGGGGGCCTACAATGAGCAGTTCTTC. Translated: CASSQGSGAYNEQFF.

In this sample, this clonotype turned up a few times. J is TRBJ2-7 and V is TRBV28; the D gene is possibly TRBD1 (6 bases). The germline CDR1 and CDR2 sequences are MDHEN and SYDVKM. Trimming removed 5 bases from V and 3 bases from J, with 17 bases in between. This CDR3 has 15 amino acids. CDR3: CASSTNRDSNYEQYF. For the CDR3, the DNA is TGTGCCAGCAGTACAAACAGGGATTCCAACTACGAGCAGTACTTC.

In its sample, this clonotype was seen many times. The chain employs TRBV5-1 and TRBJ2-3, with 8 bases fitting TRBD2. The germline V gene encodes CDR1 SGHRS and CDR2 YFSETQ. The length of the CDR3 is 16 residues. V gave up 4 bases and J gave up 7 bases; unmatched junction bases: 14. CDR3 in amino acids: CASSATPAGATNTQYF. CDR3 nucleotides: TGCGCCAGCAGCGCTACCCCAGCGGGGGCGACTAATACGCAGTATTTT.

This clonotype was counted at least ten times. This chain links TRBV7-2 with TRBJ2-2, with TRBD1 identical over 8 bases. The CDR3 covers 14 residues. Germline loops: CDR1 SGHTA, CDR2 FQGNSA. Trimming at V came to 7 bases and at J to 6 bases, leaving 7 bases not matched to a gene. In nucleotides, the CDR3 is TGTGCCAGCATCGCCTTCAGGGGGCCCGGGGAGCTGTTTTTT. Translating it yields CASIAFRGPGELFF.

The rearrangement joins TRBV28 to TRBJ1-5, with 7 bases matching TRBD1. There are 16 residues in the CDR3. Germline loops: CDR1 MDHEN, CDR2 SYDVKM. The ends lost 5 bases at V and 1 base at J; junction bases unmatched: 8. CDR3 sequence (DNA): TGTGCCAGCAGTCCCATCCCAGGGGGGAGCAATCAGCCCCAGCATTTT. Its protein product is CASSPIPGGSNQPQHF.